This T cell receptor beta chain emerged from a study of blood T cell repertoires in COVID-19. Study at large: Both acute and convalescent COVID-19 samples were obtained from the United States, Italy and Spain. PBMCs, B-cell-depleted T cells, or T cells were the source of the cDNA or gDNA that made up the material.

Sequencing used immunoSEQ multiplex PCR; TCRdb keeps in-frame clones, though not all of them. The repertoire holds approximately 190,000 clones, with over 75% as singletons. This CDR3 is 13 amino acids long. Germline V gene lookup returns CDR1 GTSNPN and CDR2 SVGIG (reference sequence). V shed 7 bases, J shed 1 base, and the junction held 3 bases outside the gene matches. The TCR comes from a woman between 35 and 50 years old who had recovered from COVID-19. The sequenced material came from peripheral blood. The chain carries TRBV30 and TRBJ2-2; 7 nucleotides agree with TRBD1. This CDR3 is CAFRDRNTGELFF. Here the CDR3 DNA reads TGTGCCTTCCGGGACAGGAACACCGGGGAGCTGTTTTTT.